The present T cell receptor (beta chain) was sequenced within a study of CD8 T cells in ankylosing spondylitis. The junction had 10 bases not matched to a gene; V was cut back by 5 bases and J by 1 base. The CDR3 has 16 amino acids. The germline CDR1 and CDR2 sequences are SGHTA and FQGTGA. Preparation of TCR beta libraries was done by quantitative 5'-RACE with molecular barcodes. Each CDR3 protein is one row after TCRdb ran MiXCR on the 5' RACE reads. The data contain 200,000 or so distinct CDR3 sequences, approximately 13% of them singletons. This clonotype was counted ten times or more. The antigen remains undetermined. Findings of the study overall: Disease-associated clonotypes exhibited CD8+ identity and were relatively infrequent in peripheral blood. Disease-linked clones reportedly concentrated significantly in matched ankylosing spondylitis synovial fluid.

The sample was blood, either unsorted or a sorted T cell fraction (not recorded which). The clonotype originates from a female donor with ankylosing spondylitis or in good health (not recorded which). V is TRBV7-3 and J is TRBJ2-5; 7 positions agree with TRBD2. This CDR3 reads CASSPSSGEGQETQYF. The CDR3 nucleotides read TGTGCCAGCAGCCCTTCTAGCGGAGAGGGCCAAGAGACCCAGTACTTC.